This TCR beta chain was captured in a study of OX40 agonist ivuxolimab in advanced cancers. Regarding this clone: Its antigen is unknown.

Method: immunoSEQ multiplex PCR; TCRdb's copy keeps in-frame clones and lacks some. The repertoire holds fewer than 45,000 clones, with about 70% as singletons. Study conclusions and caveats: In CD8+ T cells, expanded clones were on average more numerous than in CD4+. Patients who responded partially at 0.1-3.0 mg/kg showed clonal expansion ranking among the lowest.

This receptor was identified in an adult with an advanced solid tumor such as melanoma, head and neck, liver or kidney cancer. This specimen was CD4+ or CD8+ T cells sorted from blood, taken in a trial of the OX40 agonist ivuxolimab.

DNA for the CDR3: TGTGCCTGGAGAAAACGAGTGGACACTGAAGCTTTCTTT. Its protein product is CAWRKRVDTEAFF. The genes are TRBV30 and TRBJ1-1; D is undetermined. Germline CDR1 and CDR2: GTSNPN and SVGIG (reference sequence). Trimming removed 3 bases from V and 3 bases from J, with 11 bases in between. CDR3 length: 13 amino acids.